This T cell receptor beta chain was identified in a study of cytomegalovirus exposure and HLA in healthy donors (dated by TCRdb to 2017 to 2019). For context, the study as a whole: An earlier analysis of 587 of the donors reported approximately 290 Gb of sequence data and 117 million unique TCR beta sequences from about 200 million T cells. Donor age, sex, ethnicity and CMV serostatus were compiled together with the repertoire data. In an earlier analysis of a few hundred of the donors, high-throughput TCR beta sequencing was used to judge whether each TCR beta V gene segment behaved as functional or pseudogenic. In addition to the first cohort of around 670 subjects, a separate validation cohort of approximately 130 different subjects was used. All discovery cohort repertoires had been generated on a single sequencing platform. HLA typing included class I and class II loci at four-digit resolution. Among roughly 370 genotyped donors of the cohort, an average of approximately 240,000 unique TCR beta nucleotide sequences were sequenced per donor, 15% to 20% of them non-productive. An early release covering about 600 HLA-typed donors comprised 250 to 350 gigabases of sequencing data and around 85 million unique TCR sequences. Genome-wide SNP genotypes for about three fifths of the roughly 670 donors were used in a later genetic analysis, which treated that subset as a discovery cohort. To predict cytomegalovirus infection status, the study brought together high-throughput TCR immunosequencing, statistical association of individual TCRs with disease status, and machine learning. Rather than using new phenotypic data, the later analysis identified candidate immune exposures from TCR beta sequences and from how often those sequences occurred across donors. Typing coverage differed by locus: A, B, C, DRB1 and DQB1 were typed in roughly 620-630 donors, DQA1 in approximately 520, DPA1 in around 580, and DPB1 in around 440. Of the 398 genotyped donors, 65% to 90% fell in the genetic ancestry cluster associated with self-reported Caucasian donors. The aim of the study was to test whether cataloging public T cell receptors could identify signatures of past pathogen exposure. Roughly five DR-DQ haplotypes were handled as single units for association and clustering because linkage in the cohort was strong. Using immunosequencing, the study profiled T cell repertoires from 666 subjects and related those repertoires to cytomegalovirus serostatus. In a later analysis, previously published TCR beta repertoires from 550 to 750 donors were re-analyzed and high-resolution HLA genotyping was added so that TCR occurrence patterns could be studied. On the study overall, not on this receptor specifically: A later analysis found that most CMV-associated TCR beta chains appeared HLA-restricted, with HLA associations seemingly driven largely by CMV exposure. In a later analysis, the rate of TCR association differed among HLA loci, with DRB1 alleles having the most associated TCRs and HLA-C alleles having the fewest. An association between a missense DCLRE1C variant and V-gene and J-gene trimming of TCR beta chains was found in a later genetic analysis and replicated in an independent cohort. According to a later analysis, parvovirus B19, influenza, CMV and Epstein-Barr virus appeared linked to several top co-occurrence clusters. The classifier was reported to diagnose cytomegalovirus status with high specificity and sensitivity in both the original and validation cohorts. Presence/absence analyses assumed roughly uniform sequencing depth across donors, an assumption that may not hold. In the study, about 150 TCR beta chains were listed as associated with cytomegalovirus. CMV serostatus was the only immune exposure information available for the cohort. Because counts were too low, approximately 15 rarely observed V segments, including chromosome 9 orphons, were excluded from the earlier analysis of under 650 of the donors. In vitro tests confirmed that three of the cytomegalovirus-associated TCR beta chains recognize cytomegalovirus antigens. A later analysis associated 16,951 TCR beta sequences with specific HLA alleles at a false discovery rate of 0.05. The authors suggested that the approach could potentially be generalized to other disease states and immunological phenotypes. In a later genetic analysis, fewer N-insertions in productive TCRs were reported among donors in an Asian-associated ancestry cluster than the roughly 700-donor mean. The sequencing pipeline was judged likely to have produced a cluster of highly shared sequence variants as a technical artifact. Correlated functional status among segregating V segments might be attributable to linkage disequilibrium, but an unknown experimental factor could not be ruled out. Broadly in line with IMGT annotations, most TCR beta V segments showed up in productive rearrangements about 90% or about 30% of the time in an earlier analysis of some 590 of the donors. Assigning TCR associations to individual alleles was difficult when HLA alleles, especially DR and DQ, strongly co-occurred. Because some donors lacked HLA typing at each locus, the association tests relied only on the typed subset. A further reported finding was that TCR beta sequences accurately predicted the HLA-A and HLA-B alleles for most subjects in the first cohort. Compared with equally common non-associated chains, HLA-associated TCR beta chains in a later analysis were more clonally expanded and had lower generation probabilities. Some IMGT-functional V segments, including TRBV6-2 and TRBV6-3, could not be distinguished by the 87-base-pair reads and were therefore excluded. Across donors, most TCR sequences were observed very rarely, whereas some public TCRs were present in many individuals. In this cohort, only TCR beta chains were sequenced, and detectable features were limited by the absence of alpha or paired-chain data.

The cohort consisted of more than 650 healthy bone marrow donors. At the time of sampling, all cohort members were nominally healthy, though unrecorded immune exposures were likely present. The donor tested CMV seropositive, placing the donor among the 310 or so seropositive members of the cohort. A peripheral blood sample was collected from each donor, and TCR beta sequencing was performed on peripheral blood mononuclear cells. Genomic DNA extraction from the blood cell samples was performed with the Qiagen DNeasy Blood Extraction Kit. The library relied on the immunoSEQ multiplex PCR assay. For the multiplex PCR, a mixture combining 60 forward primers for TCR Vbeta segments and 13 reverse primers for TCR Jbeta segments was used. A multiplex PCR assay on genomic DNA amplified the CDR3 region of rearranged TCR beta genes. Amplified TCR beta libraries were sequenced as 87-base-pair reads on the Illumina HiSeq System. The published analysis was carried out like this. Across the 600 to 700 repertoires, a later analysis counted tens of millions of unique TCR beta chains, roughly 11 million of which were shared by at least two donors. Raw reads were error-corrected and collapsed into unique sequences with a nearest-neighbor algorithm that merged closely related sequences to remove PCR and sequencing errors. CDR3 sequences were aligned to IMGT reference sequences to assign V, D and J gene segments. For a sequence to be retained, a match of at least six nucleotides to both a V gene segment and a J gene segment was required. Rearrangements were called productive when the CDR3 lacked stop codons and stayed in frame with V and J; all others were non-productive. Following IMGT convention, CDR3 was defined as the stretch from the second conserved V-encoded cysteine to the conserved J-encoded phenylalanine. In an earlier analysis of more than 550 of the donors, sequences lacking an unambiguous match to a single V gene segment were excluded. An earlier analysis of 450 to 650 of the donors called V segments functional above 56.7% productive rearrangements and segregating when the between-donor standard deviation exceeded 5%. A statistical classification framework was built to diagnose cytomegalovirus status from the catalog of TCR beta chain sequences. In a later analysis, V and J genes were assigned by comparing TCR nucleotide sequences against IMGT/GENE-DB human TR gene sequences. In a later analysis, CDR3 sequences and most-parsimonious VDJ recombination scenarios were assigned using the TCRdist pipeline. In a later analysis, each TCR beta chain was defined by its CDR3 amino acid sequence together with its V-gene family, and reads lacking a unique V-gene family were excluded. A later analysis removed several hundred highly shared, low-generation-probability nucleotide sequences to deal with suspected cross-contamination and a sequencing artifact. In a later analysis, a clonal expansion index for each public chain was calculated from normalized within-repertoire ranks of inferred template counts. In a later analysis, generation probabilities were computed with a VDJ recombination model fitted to out-of-frame rearrangements, and the resulting probabilities were checked against IGoR. Hypergeometric tests were used in a later analysis to score TCR-TCR, TCR-HLA and TCR-CMV co-occurrence, with a repertoire-size bias correction applied to the TCR pairs. A later analysis estimated false discovery rates by permuting HLA or CMV assignments 20 times. In a later analysis, co-occurring TCRs were grouped using DBSCAN, with TCRdist sequence similarity added in when clustering inside HLA-allele-positive subsets. Repertoires with fewer than 30,000 or more than 120,000 public chains were left out of co-occurrence clustering, as were about five repertoires with anomalous nucleotide sharing. The table comes from immuneACCESS by way of TCRdb, which keeps in-frame sequences with V and J called. Part of the clones is missing from these tables; in studies checked, under half for an unresolved V gene and the rest for unknown reasons. D and trimming come from the DNA, and the V and J calls and clone size come from that table. For this sample the table gives fewer than 150,000 clones, of which roughly 72% were detected only once. The ten largest make up about 4% of the sample.

CDR1 and CDR2, looked up from the germline V gene (reference sequence), are LNHDA and SQIVND. Spanning cysteine to phenylalanine, the CDR3 consists of 17 amino acids. The sequence is cut down to CDR3 DNA, 51 bases in frame from base 1. V ends up 5 bases short and J 4 bases short, with an unmatched junction base count of 9. As to this clone: Which antigen it targets is not known. No much larger clonotype is one base removed from it; base qualities were not supplied.

The source material was PBMCs. The TCR originated in a woman between 40 and 55 years old in good health and CMV-seropositive. The chain was built from TRBV19 and TRBJ2-2, with 11 central nucleotides matching TRBD2. The DNA sequence is given as TGTGCCAGTAGTGGGTTTAGCGGGAGGGGTTTCACCGGGGAGCTGTTTTTT. Its translation reads: CASSGFSGRGFTGELFF.